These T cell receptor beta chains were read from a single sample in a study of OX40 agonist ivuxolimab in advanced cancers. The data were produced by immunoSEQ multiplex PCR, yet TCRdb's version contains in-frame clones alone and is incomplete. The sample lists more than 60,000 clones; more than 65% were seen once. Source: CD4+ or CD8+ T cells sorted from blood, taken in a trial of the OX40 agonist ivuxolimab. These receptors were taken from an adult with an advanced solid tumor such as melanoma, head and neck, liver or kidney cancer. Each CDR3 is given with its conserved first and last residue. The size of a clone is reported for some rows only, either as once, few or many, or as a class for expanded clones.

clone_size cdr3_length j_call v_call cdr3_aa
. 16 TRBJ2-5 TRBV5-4 CASSSRGVGGKETQYF
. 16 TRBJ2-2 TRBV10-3 CAIRWDRDAVDGELFF
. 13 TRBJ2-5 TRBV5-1 CASSLPNGETQYF
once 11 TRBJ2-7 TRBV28 CASQRTYEQYF
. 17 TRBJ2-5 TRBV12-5 CASGLWDSGGHGETQYF
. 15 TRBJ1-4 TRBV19 CASSIGQFSDEKLFF
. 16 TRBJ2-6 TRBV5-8 CASSLSTGSGANVLTF
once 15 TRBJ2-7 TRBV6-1 CASSLSGGGFGEQYF
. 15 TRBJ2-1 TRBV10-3 CAISGRSVSYNEQFF
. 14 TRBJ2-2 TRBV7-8 CASSLVGSWGELFF
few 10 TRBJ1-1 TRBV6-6 CASRMAEAFF
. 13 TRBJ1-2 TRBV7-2 CASSSREIRGHTF
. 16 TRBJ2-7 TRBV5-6 CASSSIQGISHYEQYF
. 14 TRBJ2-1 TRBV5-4 CASSPGLAYNEQFF
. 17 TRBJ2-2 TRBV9 CASSGSGTGLNTGELFF
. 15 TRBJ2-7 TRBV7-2 CASSLVGTGIHEQYF
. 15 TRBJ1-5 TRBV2 CASSENTGADQPQHF
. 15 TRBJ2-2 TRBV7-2 CASSPSNLNTGELFF
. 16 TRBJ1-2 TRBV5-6 CASSRYGQADDNGYTF
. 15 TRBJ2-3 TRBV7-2 CASSLEAGGVPTQYF
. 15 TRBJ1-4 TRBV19 CASSIQGAPNEKLFF
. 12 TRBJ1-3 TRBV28 CASNPSGNTIYF
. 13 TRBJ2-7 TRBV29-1 CSVELAVGYEQYF
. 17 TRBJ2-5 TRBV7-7 CASSPRVSGLNDGAQYF
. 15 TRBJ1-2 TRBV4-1 CASSQDLGTNYGYTF
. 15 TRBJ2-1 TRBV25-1 CATQGGTVSYNEQFF
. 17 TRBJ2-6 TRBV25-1 CASSELGQYSGANVLTF
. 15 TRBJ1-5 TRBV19 CASSSGSRGNQPQHF
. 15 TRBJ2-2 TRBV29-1 CSVGTGQGLTGELFF
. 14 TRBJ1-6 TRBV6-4 CASSEQGRNSPLHF
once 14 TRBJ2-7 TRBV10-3 CAISNSESSYEQYF
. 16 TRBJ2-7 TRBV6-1 CASSEAMDSFSYEQYF
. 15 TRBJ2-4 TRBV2 CASSLQTGTKNIQYF
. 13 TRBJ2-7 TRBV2 CASRGTGVYEQYF
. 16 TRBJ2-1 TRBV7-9 CASSSHGGDSYNEQFF
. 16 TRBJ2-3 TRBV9 CASSVGAGAPEDTQYF
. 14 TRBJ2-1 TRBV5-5 CASSPGTPTAEQFF
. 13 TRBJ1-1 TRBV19 CASSILGGTEAFF
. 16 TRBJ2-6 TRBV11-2 CASSLGHMSGANVLTF
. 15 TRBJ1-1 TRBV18 CASSPEMDGNTEAFF